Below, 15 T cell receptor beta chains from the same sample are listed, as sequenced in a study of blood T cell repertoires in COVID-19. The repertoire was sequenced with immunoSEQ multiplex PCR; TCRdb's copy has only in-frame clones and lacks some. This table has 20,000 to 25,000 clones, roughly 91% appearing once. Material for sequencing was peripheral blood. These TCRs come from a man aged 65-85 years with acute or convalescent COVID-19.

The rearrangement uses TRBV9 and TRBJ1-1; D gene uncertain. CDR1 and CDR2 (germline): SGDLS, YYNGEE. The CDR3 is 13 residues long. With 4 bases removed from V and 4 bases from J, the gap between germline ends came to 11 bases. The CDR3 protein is CASSPLGSTEAFF. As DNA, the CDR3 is TGTGCCAGCAGCCCCCTAGGTTCCACTGAAGCTTTCTTT.

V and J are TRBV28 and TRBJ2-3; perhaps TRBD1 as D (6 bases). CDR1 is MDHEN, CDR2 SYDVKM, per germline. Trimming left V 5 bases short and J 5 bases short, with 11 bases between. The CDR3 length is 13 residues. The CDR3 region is CASSNRVGDTQYF. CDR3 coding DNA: TGTGCCAGCAGTAACAGGGTAGGAGATACGCAGTATTTT.

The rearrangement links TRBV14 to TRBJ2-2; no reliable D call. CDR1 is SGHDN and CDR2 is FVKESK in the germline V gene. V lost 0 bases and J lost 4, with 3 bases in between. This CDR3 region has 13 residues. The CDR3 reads CASSQDLTGELFF. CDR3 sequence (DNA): TGTGCCAGCAGCCAAGATCTCACCGGGGAGCTGTTTTTT.

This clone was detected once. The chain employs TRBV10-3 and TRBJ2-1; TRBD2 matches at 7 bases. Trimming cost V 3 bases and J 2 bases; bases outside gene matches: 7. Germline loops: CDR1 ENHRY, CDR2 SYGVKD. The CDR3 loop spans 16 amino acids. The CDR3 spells CAISDPRLAPYNEQFF. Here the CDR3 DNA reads TGTGCCATCAGTGACCCCAGACTAGCCCCCTACAATGAGCAGTTCTTC.

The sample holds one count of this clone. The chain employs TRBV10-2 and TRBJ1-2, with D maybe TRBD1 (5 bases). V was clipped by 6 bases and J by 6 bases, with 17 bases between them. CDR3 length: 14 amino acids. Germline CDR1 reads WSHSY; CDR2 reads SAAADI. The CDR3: CASRAPGGLDGYTF. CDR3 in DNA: TGCGCCAGCAGAGCCCCCGGGGGGTTAGATGGCTACACCTTC.

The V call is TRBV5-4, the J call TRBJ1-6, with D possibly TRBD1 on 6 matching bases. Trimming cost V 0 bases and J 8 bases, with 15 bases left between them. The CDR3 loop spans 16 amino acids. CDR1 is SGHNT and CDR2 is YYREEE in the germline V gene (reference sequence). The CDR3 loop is CASSLAAGAPDSPLHF. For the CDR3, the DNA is TGTGCCAGCAGCTTGGCCGCGGGGGCTCCGGATTCACCCCTCCACTTT.

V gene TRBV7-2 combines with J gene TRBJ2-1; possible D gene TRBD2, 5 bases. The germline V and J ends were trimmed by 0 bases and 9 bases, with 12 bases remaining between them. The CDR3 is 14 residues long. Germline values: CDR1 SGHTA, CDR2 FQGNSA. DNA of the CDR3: TGTGCCAGCAGCTTAGCGAGGAAGGCGGGTGAGCAGTTCTTC. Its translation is CASSLARKAGEQFF.

The CDR3 nucleotides read TGTGCCAGCAGCCCGAGGACACGGGCGCAGGACACCGGGGAGCTGTTTTTT. Translated, it gives CASSPRTRAQDTGELFF. The rearrangement joins TRBV14 to TRBJ2-2, with D tentatively TRBD1 (5 bases). The CDR3 length is 17 residues. V was clipped by 4 bases and J by 3 bases, with 18 bases between them. Germline CDR1 is SGHDN and CDR2 is FVKESK.

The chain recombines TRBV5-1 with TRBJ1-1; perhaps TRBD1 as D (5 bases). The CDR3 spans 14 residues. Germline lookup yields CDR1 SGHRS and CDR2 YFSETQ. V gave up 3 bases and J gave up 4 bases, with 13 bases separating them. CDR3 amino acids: CASSSGGFFTEAFF. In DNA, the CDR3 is TGCGCCAGCAGCTCCGGGGGGTTCTTCACTGAAGCTTTCTTT. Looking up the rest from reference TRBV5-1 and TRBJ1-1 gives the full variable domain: KAGVTQTPRYLIKTRGQQVTLSCSPISGHRSVSWYQQTPGQGLQFLFEYFSETQRNKGNFPGRFSGRQFSNSRSEMNVSTLELGDSALYLCASSSGGFFTEAFFGQGTRLTVV.

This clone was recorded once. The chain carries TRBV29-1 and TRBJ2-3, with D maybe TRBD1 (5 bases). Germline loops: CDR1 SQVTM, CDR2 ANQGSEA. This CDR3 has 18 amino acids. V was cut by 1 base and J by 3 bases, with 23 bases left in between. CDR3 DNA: TGCAGCGTTGAAGTCAGGGTGTCCCCACGAAGGTTTACAGATACGCAGTATTTT. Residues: CSVEVRVSPRRFTDTQYF.

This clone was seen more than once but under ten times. The CDR3 loop is CASSESAGPTVEAFF. The CDR3 region has the DNA TGCGCCAGCAGTGAGTCCGCGGGACCGACGGTCGAAGCTTTCTTT. V and J are TRBV10-2 and TRBJ1-1; D possibly corresponds to TRBD1 (5 bases). CDR1 is WSHSY and CDR2 is SAAADI in the germline V gene. CDR3 length: 15 residues. Trimming took 0 bases from V and 8 from J, leaving 16 bases between them.

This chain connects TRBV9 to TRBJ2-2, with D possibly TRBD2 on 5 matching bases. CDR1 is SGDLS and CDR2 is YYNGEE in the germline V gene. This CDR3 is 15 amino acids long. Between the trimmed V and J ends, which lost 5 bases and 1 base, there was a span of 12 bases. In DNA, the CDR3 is TGTGCCAGCAGATACGGACTGGAGAACACCGGGGAGCTGTTTTTT. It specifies CASRYGLENTGELFF.

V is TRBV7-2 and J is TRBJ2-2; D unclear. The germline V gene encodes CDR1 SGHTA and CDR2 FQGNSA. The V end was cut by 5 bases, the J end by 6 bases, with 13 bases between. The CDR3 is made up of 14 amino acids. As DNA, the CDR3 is TGTGCCAGCAGCCTACCGAGTCGCCCCGGGGAGCTGTTTTTT. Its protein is CASSLPSRPGELFF.

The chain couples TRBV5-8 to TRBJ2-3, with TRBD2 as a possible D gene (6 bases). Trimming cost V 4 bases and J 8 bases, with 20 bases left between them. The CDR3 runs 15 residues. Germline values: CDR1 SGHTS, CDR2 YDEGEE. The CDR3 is CASSPTRGGSGTQYF. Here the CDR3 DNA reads TGTGCCAGCAGCCCTACCCGGGGAGGTAGTGGTACGCAGTATTTT. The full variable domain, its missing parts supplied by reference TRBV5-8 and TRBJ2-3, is EAGVTQSPTHLIKTRGQQATLRCSPISGHTSVYWYQQALGLGLQFLLWYDEGEERNRGNFPPRFSGRQFPNYSSELNVNALELEDSALYLCASSPTRGGSGTQYFGPGTRLTVL.

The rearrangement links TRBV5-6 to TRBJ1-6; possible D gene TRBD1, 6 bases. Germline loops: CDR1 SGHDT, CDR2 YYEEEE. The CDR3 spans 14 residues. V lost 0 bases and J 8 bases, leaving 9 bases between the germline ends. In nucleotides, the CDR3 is TGTGCCAGCAGCTTGGGGACAGAAGATTCACCCCTCCACTTT. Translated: CASSLGTEDSPLHF.